What follows are 13 T cell receptor beta chains derived from one specimen sequenced in a study of shared clonotypes between healthy human individuals. Sequenced by immunoSEQ multiplex PCR; TCRdb stores in-frame clones only, minus some. Among hundreds of thousands of clones listed, 73% were seen once. The specimen was memory CD4+ T cells sorted from blood. Subset indicated: CD45RA-negative fraction. The receptors were sampled from a woman between 25 and 40 years old in good health.

CDR3 region: CASSQGLAGGFETQYF. In nucleotides, the CDR3 is TGTGCCAGCAGCCAGGGACTAGCGGGAGGTTTTGAGACCCAGTACTTC. The chain combines TRBV5-8 with TRBJ2-5; 15 bases are a match to TRBD2. The CDR3 sequence is 16 residues long. CDR1 and CDR2 (germline): SGHTS, YDEGEE. After removal of 4 bases from V and 5 bases from J, the junction contained 6 bases not matched to a gene.

The V gene is TRBV13, the J gene TRBJ2-7; unclear D gene. Looked up from germline, CDR1 is PRHDT and CDR2 is FYEKMQ (reference sequence). CDR3 length equals 15 residues. Trimming took 3 bases from V and 5 from J, leaving 17 bases between them. The CDR3 DNA reads TGTGCCAGCAGCTTCCTTTCGGTTCGGGCAGACGAGCAGTACTTC. It encodes CASSFLSVRADEQYF.

This chain connects TRBV28 to TRBJ2-1; D is perhaps TRBD1 or TRBD2 (6 bases each). Trimming removed 6 bases from V and 7 bases from J, with 22 bases in between. The CDR3 is 16 amino acids. Germline V gene sequence: CDR1 MDHEN, CDR2 SYDVKM. The CDR3 DNA reads TGTGCCAGCAGCATGGTGGGGGCGGGACGGGATAATGAGCAGTTCTTC. It is translated as CASSMVGAGRDNEQFF.

This chain links TRBV29-1 with TRBJ2-5, with 12 bases fitting TRBD2. Germline-derived CDR1 and CDR2 are SQVTM and ANQGSEA. V dropped 4 bases and J dropped 5; count of bases not matched to a gene: 2. This CDR3 has 13 amino acids. The CDR3 DNA reads as TGCAGCGTTGTTACTAGCGGGAGGGAGACCCAGTACTTC. Protein: CSVVTSGRETQYF.

The chain uses TRBV20-1 and TRBJ2-7; TRBD2 is a possible D gene (5 bases). The CDR3 runs to 11 residues. Germline V gene data show CDR1 as DFQATT and CDR2 as SNEGSKA (reference sequence). The V end was cut by 6 bases, the J end by 5 bases, with 11 bases between. CDR3 DNA: TGCAGTGCGGGGAGCCCGGACGAGCAGTACTTC. This sequence encodes CSAGSPDEQYF.

V gene TRBV10-3 combines with J gene TRBJ2-3, with TRBD2 matching over 9 bases. J lost 6 bases, V lost 10 bases, and 14 bases had no gene match. Germline assignment: CDR1 ENHRY and CDR2 SYGVKD. The CDR3 length is 15 residues. CDR3 in DNA: TGTGCCACCTGTTTAGCGGGAGCGGTTATGGATACGCAGTATTTT. It yields the protein CATCLAGAVMDTQYF.

A note on this clone: Other DNA variants within this sample encode the same CDR3. The J gene is TRBJ2-7, the V gene TRBV28; tentatively, D is TRBD2 (5 bases). CDR1 is MDHEN, CDR2 SYDVKM, per germline. This CDR3 has 11 residues. Trimming pared 8 bases from V and 0 bases from J, leaving 5 bases between. The CDR3: CASGSSYEQYF. The CDR3 coding sequence is TGTGCCAGCGGGAGCTCCTACGAGCAGTACTTC.

In this sample, this clone turned up many times. This chain joins TRBV28 and TRBJ2-1; 8 bases line up with TRBD2. V trimming: 5 bases; J trimming: 8 bases; junction bases outside the gene matches: 11. There are 15 residues in the CDR3. Germline-derived CDR1 and CDR2 are MDHEN and SYDVKM. CDR3 nucleotide sequence: TGTGCCAGCAGTCCTCCCGGGACTAGTTTCTATGAGCAGTTCTTC. Translated: CASSPPGTSFYEQFF.

The CDR3 nucleotides are TGTGCCAGCAGCGACCGACAGGCAACTCCGTATGGCTACACCTTC. Encoded protein: CASSDRQATPYGYTF. This sequence joins TRBV13 and TRBJ1-2; possibly TRBD1 for D (6 bases). The CDR3 has 15 amino acids. CDR1 is PRHDT and CDR2 is FYEKMQ in the germline V gene (reference sequence). V was pared by 5 bases and J by 5 bases, with 18 bases between.

The chain joins TRBV28 to TRBJ2-4; TRBD2 matches at 7 bases. V lost 3 bases to trimming and J lost 7 bases; unmatched junction nucleotides: 6. The germline CDR1 and CDR2 sequences are MDHEN and SYDVKM. The CDR3 is 14 residues long. CDR3 bases: TGTGCCAGCAGTTTCAGTCTAGCGGCGAACATTCAGTACTTC. This encodes CASSFSLAANIQYF. Full variable domain (rest looked up from reference TRBV28 and TRBJ2-4): DVKVTQSSRYLVKRTGEKVFLECVQDMDHENMFWYRQDPGLGLRLIYFSYDVKMKEKGDIPEGYSVSREKKERFSLILESASTNQTSMYLCASSFSLAANIQYFGAGTRLSVL.

The gene calls are TRBV6-6 and TRBJ1-5, with D perhaps matching TRBD1 (6 bases). The germline V gene encodes CDR1 MNHNY and CDR2 SVGAGI (reference sequence). V was clipped by 2 bases and J by 2 bases, with 13 bases between them. The CDR3 sequence is 16 residues long. This chain's CDR3 is CASSYRGGARNQPQHF. The CDR3 DNA is TGTGCCAGCAGTTACAGGGGGGGCGCGCGCAATCAGCCCCAGCATTTT.

V is TRBV11-1 and J is TRBJ2-1; 9 positions agree with TRBD2. The V and J ends lost 3 bases and 8 bases, in that order; junction bases with no gene match: 11. CDR1 and CDR2 (germline): SGHAT, FQDESV (reference sequence). The CDR3 loop spans 16 amino acids. The CDR3 reads CASSFELLAGRDEQFF. The CDR3 coding sequence is TGTGCCAGCAGCTTTGAACTCCTAGCGGGAAGGGATGAGCAGTTCTTC.

This chain connects TRBV4-2 to TRBJ2-3, with 11 bases that match TRBD2. CDR1 and CDR2 (germline): LGHNA, YNFKEQ. V lost 0 bases and J lost 5; bases outside the gene matches: 10. The length of the CDR3 is 18 residues. CDR3 coding DNA: TGTGCCAGCAGCCAAGAGAGTCTACTAGCGGGAGTGATAGATACGCAGTATTTT. Encoded protein: CASSQESLLAGVIDTQYF.